This is a list of T cell receptor beta chains from one sample in a study of blood T cell repertoires in COVID-19. Measured with immunoSEQ multiplex PCR; TCRdb has only the in-frame clones, and not every one. The table has roughly 180,000 clones, 75% to 85% seen once. Sequenced input: peripheral blood. All receptors derive from a woman aged 40 to 50 with COVID-19, enrolled during active disease. CDR3s include the opening cysteine and the closing phenylalanine or tryptophan. D genes are given only for firm matches. Size is omitted from some rows. Given values are once, few, many or a class for expanded clones.

d_call	v_call	j_call	clone_size	cdr3_aa	cdr3_nt
.	TRBV18	TRBJ2-5	few	CASSPGAGRETQYF	TGTGCCAGCTCACCTGGGGCAGGTCGGGAGACCCAGTACTTC
TRBD2	TRBV6-2/TRBV6-3	TRBJ2-5	.	CASSYPGLAGIRGGTQYF	TGTGCCAGCAGTTATCCGGGACTAGCGGGAATACGCGGGGGGACCCAGTACTTC
TRBD2	TRBV6-5	TRBJ2-5	.	CASRTSGGETQYF	TGTGCCAGCAGAACCTCGGGGGGGGAGACCCAGTACTTC
.	TRBV28	TRBJ2-7	.	CASSLLGRLRSSYEQYF	TGTGCCAGCAGTTTATTAGGGCGACTAAGGAGCTCCTACGAGCAGTACTTC
TRBD2	TRBV19	TRBJ2-1	.	CASSILGGSDNEQFF	TGTGCCAGTAGTATACTGGGCGGGAGCGACAATGAGCAGTTCTTC
.	TRBV6-5	TRBJ1-1	once	CASSWTPNTEAFF	TGTGCCAGCAGTTGGACACCTAACACTGAAGCTTTCTTT
.	TRBV28	TRBJ2-7	few	CASSSTYEQYF	TGTGCCAGCAGTTCAACCTACGAGCAGTACTTC
.	TRBV6-2/TRBV6-3	TRBJ2-2	.	CASSSGTPITGELFF	TGTGCCAGCAGTTCCGGGACACCGATAACCGGGGAGCTGTTTTTT
TRBD1	TRBV6-4	TRBJ2-5	.	CASSGDRQETQYF	TGTGCCAGCAGTGGGGACAGACAAGAGACCCAGTACTTC
.	TRBV27	TRBJ2-2	.	CASRRGRGSTGELFF	TGTGCCAGCAGGAGGGGCAGGGGATCCACCGGGGAGCTGTTTTTT
TRBD2	TRBV5-6	TRBJ2-5	.	CASNDLAGVQETQYF	TGTGCCAGCAACGATCTAGCGGGGGTCCAAGAGACCCAGTACTTC
.	TRBV3-1/TRBV3-2	TRBJ1-5	.	CASSRQADSNQPQHF	TGTGCCAGCAGCCGACAGGCGGATAGCAATCAGCCCCAGCATTTT
TRBD1	TRBV7-6	TRBJ2-1	.	CASSLAAERDSEQFF	TGTGCCAGCAGCTTAGCGGCAGAAAGGGACAGTGAGCAGTTCTTC
.	TRBV18	TRBJ2-2	.	CASSRGLTGELFF	TGTGCCAGCTCACGGGGACTCACCGGGGAGCTGTTTTTT
TRBD1	TRBV6-5	TRBJ1-6	.	CASSETGIGSPLHF	TGTGCCAGCAGCGAGACAGGGATTGGGTCACCCCTCCACTTT
.	TRBV5-1	TRBJ1-1	.	CASSREGVEAFF	TGCGCCAGCAGCAGGGAAGGGGTTGAAGCTTTCTTT
TRBD1	TRBV12-3/TRBV12-4	TRBJ2-2	.	CASTRTGAAELFF	TGTGCCAGCACGCGTACAGGGGCCGCGGAGCTGTTTTTT
.	TRBV28	TRBJ2-1	.	CASRPPVDSWRHEQFF	TGTGCCAGCCGTCCCCCGGTGGATAGTTGGAGGCATGAGCAGTTCTTC
TRBD1	TRBV6-1	TRBJ2-7	.	CASSEAWGQGNHEQYF	TGTGCCAGCAGTGAGGCGTGGGGACAGGGGAACCACGAGCAGTACTTC
.	TRBV6-5	TRBJ1-3	few	CASSYQGTGFDTIYF	TGTGCCAGCAGTTACCAAGGCACAGGGTTTGACACCATATATTTT
.	TRBV12-3/TRBV12-4	TRBJ2-7	.	CASSLSIFYEQYF	TGTGCCAGCAGTTTATCTATTTTTTACGAGCAGTACTTC
.	TRBV19	TRBJ2-5	.	CASSINGAKGETQYF	TGTGCCAGTAGTATAAATGGGGCCAAGGGAGAGACCCAGTACTTC
TRBD1	TRBV3-1/TRBV3-2	TRBJ1-1	few	CASSQVISTGTENTEAFF	TGTGCCAGCAGCCAAGTAATCAGTACCGGGACAGAGAACACTGAAGCTTTCTTT
TRBD1	TRBV29-1	TRBJ1-1	once	CSVARTGGFSEAFF	TGCAGCGTCGCAAGGACAGGGGGATTTTCTGAAGCTTTCTTT
.	TRBV18	TRBJ1-3	.	CASSPVPGTTKGNTIYF	TGTGCCAGCTCACCAGTCCCGGGTACGACTAAAGGAAACACCATATATTTT
TRBD1	TRBV10-1	TRBJ2-3	few	CASSELGTGSTDTQYF	TGCGCCAGCAGTGAACTTGGGACAGGGAGTACAGATACGCAGTATTTT
TRBD2	TRBV7-8	TRBJ2-5	.	CASSRNLASGGQETQYF	TGTGCCAGCAGCAGGAATTTAGCTAGCGGGGGGCAAGAGACCCAGTACTTC
.	TRBV2	TRBJ1-5	.	CASSLQGSNQPQHF	TGTGCCAGCAGTTTACAGGGTTCCAATCAGCCCCAGCATTTT
.	TRBV6-5	TRBJ1-4	.	CASRGVWEGEKLFF	TGTGCCAGCAGGGGGGTATGGGAGGGTGAAAAACTGTTTTTT
.	TRBV10-3	TRBJ2-3	.	CAIKVGGSEADTQYF	TGTGCCATCAAGGTTGGGGGGAGTGAGGCAGATACGCAGTATTTT
.	TRBV4-2	TRBJ2-7	.	CASSQDSQGKEQYF	TGTGCCAGCAGCCAAGACTCACAGGGAAAAGAGCAGTACTTC
TRBD1	TRBV27	TRBJ2-1	.	CASRQGVSYNEQFF	TGTGCCAGTAGACAGGGGGTCTCCTACAATGAGCAGTTCTTC
TRBD2	TRBV5-1	TRBJ2-7	.	CASSPTGTSGYEQYF	TGCGCCAGCAGCCCCACCGGGACTAGCGGCTACGAGCAGTACTTC
TRBD2	TRBV19	TRBJ2-2	.	CASSMGTSGRGELFF	TGTGCCAGTAGTATGGGGACTAGCGGGAGGGGGGAGCTGTTTTTT
TRBD2	TRBV7-2	TRBJ2-1	.	CASSYTGTSLNEQFF	TGTGCCAGCAGTTACACCGGGACTAGCCTGAATGAGCAGTTCTTC
.	TRBV6-5	TRBJ1-2	.	CASSQGLYGYTF	TGTGCCAGCAGTCAGGGGTTGTATGGCTACACCTTC
TRBD1	TRBV3-1/TRBV3-2	TRBJ2-1	.	CASSQEGTGGHEQFF	TGTGCCAGCAGCCAAGAGGGGACAGGGGGTCATGAGCAGTTCTTC
.	TRBV18	TRBJ1-5	once	CASSPGGASQPQHF	TGTGCCAGCTCCCCGGGGGGGGCTAGTCAGCCCCAGCATTTT
.	TRBV29-1	TRBJ2-3	once	CSDPPDTGVDTDTQYF	TGCAGCGACCCGCCCGACACGGGAGTGGACACAGATACGCAGTATTTT
.	TRBV14	TRBJ2-2	.	CASRRGGELFF	TGTGCCAGTAGACGGGGCGGGGAGCTGTTTTTT
TRBD2	TRBV5-4	TRBJ2-2	.	CASSLIQLAGDTGELFF	TGTGCCAGCAGCTTAATCCAACTAGCGGGAGACACCGGGGAGCTGTTTTTT
.	TRBV7-2	TRBJ1-6	.	CASSFAVGQRNSPLHF	TGTGCCAGCAGCTTTGCCGTTGGACAACGAAATTCACCCCTCCACTTT
.	TRBV3-1/TRBV3-2	TRBJ1-1	.	CASRPPGVFTEAFF	TGTGCCAGCAGACCCCCAGGGGTGTTCACTGAAGCTTTCTTT
TRBD1	TRBV6-5	TRBJ1-2	.	CASRTATGDGYTF	TGTGCCAGCAGGACGGCGACAGGGGATGGCTACACCTTC
.	TRBV28	TRBJ2-7	.	CASSQGSEQYF	TGTGCCAGCAGCCAGGGTAGTGAGCAGTACTTC
TRBD1	TRBV7-8	TRBJ1-2	.	CASRGGQGIRDTF	TGTGCCAGCAGGGGGGGACAGGGAATTCGGGACACCTTC
.	TRBV7-9	TRBJ1-6	.	CASSLGLNSPLHF	TGTGCCAGCAGCCTTGGGCTTAATTCACCCCTCCACTTT
.	TRBV27	TRBJ2-1	.	CASSLRLAPNNEQFF	TGTGCCAGCAGTTTGAGGTTAGCGCCGAACAATGAGCAGTTCTTC
.	TRBV11-2	TRBJ2-4	.	CASSPWAGETLAKNIQYF	TGTGCCAGCAGCCCCTGGGCAGGGGAGACTTTAGCCAAAAACATTCAGTACTTC
.	TRBV19	TRBJ1-6	.	CASSLGTGLVGLHF	TGTGCCAGTAGTCTTGGGACGGGACTGGTGGGCCTCCACTTT
.	TRBV19	TRBJ1-5	.	CASSSARGLLNSNQPQHF	TGTGCCAGTAGTAGCGCCAGGGGCCTCCTCAATAGCAATCAGCCCCAGCATTTT